This T cell receptor beta chain was recovered during a study of blood T cells in healthy people across ages (dated by TCRdb to about 2015). General notes on the study: Template switching captured roughly one uniquely barcoded TCR beta cDNA molecule per two T cells in model experiments. Donors were grouped into four age groups: young (average roughly 17 years), middle-aged (39), aged (roughly 62) and long-lived (about 89). Using deep sequencing normalized with unique cDNA molecular identifiers, the study measured how TCR beta repertoire diversity changes with age. For two donors (one aged 18 to 30 and one aged 80 or older), the study analyzed two additional independent replicas of 1 million unique cDNA reads from the same blood draw. To avoid experimental bias, donors of different ages were randomly spread across the sequencing lanes.

Libraries were prepared through 5' RACE. For sequencing, an Illumina HiSeq 2500 was employed. A second PCR of roughly 7 to 11 cycles was performed with a sample-barcoded 5' primer and a J-beta primer mix. Each TCR beta cDNA molecule received a unique molecular identifier from a template-switch 5' adaptor carrying 12 random nucleotides. Each sample yielded at least 2.5 million CDR3-containing paired-end reads. First-strand cDNA synthesis was performed from all RNA using the Mint cDNA synthesis kit, with priming by a TRBC-specific oligonucleotide. After uracil-DNA glycosylase treatment, a first 18-cycle PCR used universal primers M1SS and BC2_uni_R on all cDNA. Turning to the authors' computational methods: Normalization of each sample was performed by random selection of 1 million high-quality reads, each carrying a distinct molecular identifier. Instead of being binned into consensus sequences, reads with shared molecular identifiers were discarded. CDR3 identification, clonotype clustering and error correction used MiTCR with a Q25 quality threshold and the strictest error-elimination algorithm. Lower-bound total TCR beta diversity was estimated with a nonparametric unseen species model using Euler transformation. TCRdb applied fastp at Q25 and MiXCR to the public reads, then kept only in-frame beta chains. Every CDR3 protein is listed once, alongside the most common genes and DNA of its rows. TCRdb's processing, not the authors', yielded these V and J calls. The sample includes around 620,000 distinct CDR3 sequences, with roughly a quarter observed a single time. Clones ranked in the top ten supply roughly 18% of the sample.

Turning to this clonotype: This clone's antigen is unknown. No per-base quality is available; no much larger clone lies one base away.

Spanning cysteine to phenylalanine, the CDR3 consists of 16 amino acids. Of all the DNA, just the CDR3 is kept, 48 bases in frame from base 1. CDR1 and CDR2 were assigned from the germline V gene as SGHTA and FQGTGA. At the junction V is shortened by 2 bases and J by 3 bases; bases outside the gene matches: 6. The approximately 39 donors, aged about 6 to 100 years, were systemically healthy Caucasian individuals from Russia. About 10 milliliters of peripheral blood were collected from each donor into EDTA-treated Vacutainer tubes. Ficoll-Paque density-gradient centrifugation was used to isolate PBMCs, with at least 7 million per sample. Trizol reagent was used to extract total RNA from the PBMCs, yielding at least 6 micrograms per sample. Naive CD45RAhigh/CD27high T cell percentages were measured by flow cytometry on a PBMC aliquot from every donor. Study-level results and caveats: Estimates of total diversity from one million sequenced T cells were regarded as lower bounds and underestimates. Conclusive comparison of naive and antigen-experienced compartments was prevented by the profiling of bulk unsorted PBMCs. As age increased, observed TCR beta diversity per million T cells dropped in a roughly linear way, and a significant reduction was already evident by age about 40. Compared with the aged group, the long-lived group had more naive CD4+ T cells, fewer expanded clones and increased TCR diversity, suggesting age selection. Because the CMV infection status of the donors was unknown, age-related changes in expanded clonotypes may potentially have been confounded. Observed TCR beta diversity correlated strongly with the percentage of naive T cells measured by flow cytometry.

The sample comprised blood. Recombination joined TRBV7-3 with TRBJ2-1; 8 bases in the middle match TRBD1. The source of this sequence is a woman aged 70 to 79 in good health. The DNA sequence is given as TGTGCCAGCAGCTTATCAGACAGGGGATACTACAATGAGCAGTTCTTC. It translates as CASSLSDRGYYNEQFF.